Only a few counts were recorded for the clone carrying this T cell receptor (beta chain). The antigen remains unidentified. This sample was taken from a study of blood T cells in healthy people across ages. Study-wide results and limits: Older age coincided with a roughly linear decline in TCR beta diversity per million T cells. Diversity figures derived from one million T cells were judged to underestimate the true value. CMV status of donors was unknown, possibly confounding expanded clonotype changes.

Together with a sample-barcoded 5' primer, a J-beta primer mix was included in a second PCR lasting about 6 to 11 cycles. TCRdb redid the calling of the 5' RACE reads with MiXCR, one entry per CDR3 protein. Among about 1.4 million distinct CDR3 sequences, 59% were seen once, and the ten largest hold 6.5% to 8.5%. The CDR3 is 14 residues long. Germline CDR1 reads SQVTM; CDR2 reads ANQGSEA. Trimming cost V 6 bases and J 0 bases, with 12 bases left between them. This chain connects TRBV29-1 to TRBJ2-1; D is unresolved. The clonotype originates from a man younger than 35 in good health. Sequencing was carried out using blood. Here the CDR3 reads CSVLDSSSYNEQFF. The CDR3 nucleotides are TGCAGCGTCCTTGACTCGAGCTCCTACAATGAGCAGTTCTTC.